This entry lists 25 T cell receptor beta chains sequenced from one sample in a study of PD-1 blockade in mismatch repair-deficient tumors. Time point of the sample: identical approximately ten-day culture without peptide (control). TCRdb's table, derived via immunoSEQ multiplex PCR, lists solely in-frame clones and lacks some. The sample contains over 11,000 clones, under 90% of which appear only once. Antigen specificity for these receptors is unknown. The sequenced sample was cells cultured in vitro, obtained from a patient treated with pembrolizumab. The receptors here all came from an adult with mismatch repair-deficient cancer.

V usage is TRBV19 and J usage is TRBJ2-1; D is uncertain. Germline loops: CDR1 LNHDA, CDR2 SQIVND (reference sequence). This CDR3 is 12 amino acids long. Trimming took 5 bases from V and 4 from J, leaving 6 bases between them. CDR3 amino acids: CASSFLYNEQFF. In DNA form, the CDR3 reads TGTGCCAGTAGTTTCTTATACAATGAGCAGTTCTTC.

The chain links TRBV28 to TRBJ2-7; D not resolved. In germline, CDR1 is MDHEN, CDR2 SYDVKM. The CDR3 totals 12 residues. V gave up 3 bases and J gave up 4 bases, with 7 bases separating them. The CDR3 protein is CASSFPQYEQYF. CDR3 nucleotide sequence: TGTGCCAGCAGTTTTCCCCAATACGAGCAGTACTTC. The variable domain in full, with the rest retrieved from reference TRBV28 and TRBJ2-7, is DVKVTQSSRYLVKRTGEKVFLECVQDMDHENMFWYRQDPGLGLRLIYFSYDVKMKEKGDIPEGYSVSREKKERFSLILESASTNQTSMYLCASSFPQYEQYFGPGTRLTVT.

The chain combines TRBV5-1 with TRBJ2-5; 7 bases fit TRBD1. Germline CDR1 and CDR2: SGHRS and YFSETQ. The junction had 5 bases not matched to a gene; V was cut back by 3 bases and J by 0 bases. The CDR3 runs to 15 residues. The DNA for the CDR3 is TGCGCCAGCAGCTCCCTAACAGGGGACCAAGAGACCCAGTACTTC. Protein sequence: CASSSLTGDQETQYF. Full variable domain (outside the CDR3, taken from reference TRBV5-1 and TRBJ2-5): KAGVTQTPRYLIKTRGQQVTLSCSPISGHRSVSWYQQTPGQGLQFLFEYFSETQRNKGNFPGRFSGRQFSNSRSEMNVSTLELGDSALYLCASSSLTGDQETQYFGPGTRLLVL.

This clone has only one observation. The V gene is TRBV18, the J gene TRBJ2-7; D perhaps matches TRBD2 (6 bases). The length of the CDR3 is 16 residues. The V gene's germline CDR1 is KGHSH and CDR2 LQKENI. Trimming stripped 0 bases from V and 1 base from J, with 13 bases between. CDR3 in amino acids: CASSPPSSEDSYEQYF. CDR3 sequence (DNA): TGTGCCAGCTCACCACCGTCTAGCGAAGATTCCTACGAGCAGTACTTC.

V is TRBV7-3 and J is TRBJ2-2, with 8 bases matching TRBD1. The CDR3 is made up of 15 amino acids. With V trimmed by 5 bases and J by 7 bases, 9 bases remained unmatched. Germline-derived CDR1 and CDR2 are SGHTA and FQGTGA. CDR3 amino acids: CASSPRTGPVGELFF. The CDR3 DNA is TGTGCCAGCAGCCCCCGGACAGGGCCGGTCGGGGAGCTGTTTTTT.

The chain has TRBV5-4 and TRBJ1-1; maybe TRBD1 (5 bases). CDR1 SGHNT and CDR2 YYREEE come from the germline V gene (reference sequence). Trimming removed 0 bases from V and 1 base from J, with 10 bases in between. The CDR3 loop spans 15 amino acids. CDR3 nucleotides: TGTGCCAGCAGCTTGGAATACAGGAAGAACACTGAAGCTTTCTTT. Protein product: CASSLEYRKNTEAFF. The variable domain in full, completed from reference TRBV5-4 and TRBJ1-1, reads ETGVTQSPTHLIKTRGQQVTLRCSSQSGHNTVSWYQQALGQGPQFIFQYYREEENGRGNFPPRFSGLQFPNYSSELNVNALELDDSALYLCASSLEYRKNTEAFFGQGTRLTVV.

The genes are TRBV13 and TRBJ2-1, with 7 bases identical to TRBD2. V gave up 5 bases and J gave up 9 bases; unmatched junction bases: 4. The CDR3 extends over 12 amino acids. Per the germline V gene, CDR1 is PRHDT and CDR2 is FYEKMQ (reference sequence). This CDR3 reads CASSERGIEQFF. The CDR3 DNA is TGTGCCAGCAGCGAGCGGGGTATTGAGCAGTTCTTC.

The sample holds a few counts of this clone. The chain combines TRBV28 with TRBJ1-5; no clear D. V shed 3 bases and J shed 9 bases, with 12 bases lying between them. The CDR3 has 13 residues. CDR1 and CDR2 (germline): MDHEN, SYDVKM. The CDR3, as DNA: TGTGCCAGCAGTTTCCTCCCCAGCTGGCCCCAGCATTTT. Protein sequence: CASSFLPSWPQHF.

This chain links TRBV28 with TRBJ2-4; TRBD1 agrees at 7 bases. The CDR3 length is 14 residues. Per germline, CDR1 MDHEN and CDR2 SYDVKM. V dropped 6 bases and J dropped 5; count of bases not matched to a gene: 7. The CDR3 DNA reads as TGTGCCAGCAGCCGCCGGGACAGACAAAACATTCAGTACTTC. It encodes CASSRRDRQNIQYF. Full variable domain (outside the CDR3, taken from reference TRBV28 and TRBJ2-4): DVKVTQSSRYLVKRTGEKVFLECVQDMDHENMFWYRQDPGLGLRLIYFSYDVKMKEKGDIPEGYSVSREKKERFSLILESASTNQTSMYLCASSRRDRQNIQYFGAGTRLSVL.

The chain links TRBV18 to TRBJ1-6; 10 bases match TRBD1. With V trimmed by 6 bases and J by 10 bases, 6 bases remained unmatched. The CDR3 consists of 14 residues. Germline CDR1 is KGHSH and CDR2 is LQKENI. The CDR3 nucleotides read TGTGCCAGCTCGTCCGGGACAGGGGAATCACCCCTCCACTTT. The encoded protein is CASSSGTGESPLHF.

This clone has more than one count but fewer than ten. The chain has TRBV6-1 and TRBJ2-7; D gene uncertain. Trimming stripped 6 bases from V and 3 bases from J, with 9 bases between. Looked up from germline, CDR1 is MNHNS and CDR2 is SASEGT. This CDR3 has 12 amino acids. CDR3: CASRLGIYEQYF. DNA of the CDR3: TGTGCCAGCAGACTGGGAATCTACGAGCAGTACTTC.

This clone was seen only once. CDR3 coding DNA: TGCGCCAGCAGCCAGGGACTAGCGGGAAGCACAGATACGCAGTATTTT. Encoded protein: CASSQGLAGSTDTQYF. J is TRBJ2-3 and V is TRBV5-1, with 13 bases fitting TRBD2. Losses at the gene ends were 4 bases for V and 0 bases for J; bases not matched to a gene: 2. Germline-derived CDR1 and CDR2 are SGHRS and YFSETQ. The CDR3 has 16 residues.

V is TRBV6-5 and J is TRBJ1-5; TRBD1 agrees at 7 bases. The CDR3 spans 13 residues. Germline lookup yields CDR1 MNHEY and CDR2 SVGAGI. Losses at the gene ends were 8 bases for V and 4 bases for J; bases not matched to a gene: 5. The CDR3 bases are TGTGCCAGCCCCCGACAGGGAAATCAGCCCCAGCATTTT. It codes for CASPRQGNQPQHF.

The chain combines TRBV5-1 with TRBJ2-5; 12 nucleotides align to TRBD1. Germline CDR1 and CDR2: SGHRS and YFSETQ. The CDR3 consists of 16 residues. J lost 4 bases, V lost 0 bases, and 4 bases had no gene match. The CDR3 DNA reads as TGCGCCAGCAGCTTGGGAGGGACAGGGGGCTTAGAGACCCAGTACTTC. Protein: CASSLGGTGGLETQYF.

The chain uses TRBV27 and TRBJ1-2; 11 nucleotides match TRBD1. V trimming: 5 bases; J trimming: 4 bases; junction bases outside the gene matches: 6. The germline gives CDR1 MNHEY, CDR2 SMNVEV (reference sequence). The CDR3 extends over 15 amino acids. The CDR3 DNA sequence: TGTGCCAGCAGTAGGCCGGGACAGGGGGTCTATGGCTACACCTTC. Translated, it gives CASSRPGQGVYGYTF.

The J gene is TRBJ2-4, the V gene TRBV6-5; D not resolved. This CDR3 spans 14 amino acids. Per the germline V gene, CDR1 is MNHEY and CDR2 is SVGAGI. Deletions cut 6 bases from V and 0 bases from J, with 9 bases between. The CDR3 nucleotides are TGTGCCAGCAGCCCCGCGCTAGCCAAAAACATTCAGTACTTC. Its protein product is CASSPALAKNIQYF.

The chain combines TRBV4-1 with TRBJ2-3; a weak D match, TRBD2 (6 bases). CDR3 size: 14 residues. The germline V gene encodes CDR1 MGHRA and CDR2 YSYEKL. Trimming removed 4 bases from V and 1 base from J, with 9 bases in between. Written as DNA, the CDR3 is TGCGCCAGCAGCCCCCAGCGGGGCACAGATACGCAGTATTTT. Protein: CASSPQRGTDTQYF.

This chain links TRBV9 with TRBJ1-2; 8 nucleotides match TRBD1. CDR1 is SGDLS and CDR2 is YYNGEE in the germline V gene. The CDR3 loop spans 14 amino acids. Unmatched junction bases numbered 9, after V lost 5 bases and J lost 6 bases. The DNA of the CDR3 is TGTGCCAGCAGTCCTACAGGGGGATCAGATGGCTACACCTTC. Residues: CASSPTGGSDGYTF. Based on the CDR3 plus reference TRBV9 and TRBJ1-2, the full variable domain is DSGVTQTPKHLITATGQRVTLRCSPRSGDLSVYWYQQSLDQGLQFLIQYYNGEERAKGNILERFSAQQFPDLHSELNLSSLELGDSALYFCASSPTGGSDGYTFGSGTRLTVV.

V and J are TRBV29-1 and TRBJ2-7; D is ambiguous. Germline V gene data show CDR1 as SQVTM and CDR2 as ANQGSEA. The CDR3 runs to 11 residues. V dropped 3 bases and J dropped 3 bases, with 6 bases sitting between them. CDR3 amino acids: CSVERNYEQYF. The CDR3 DNA follows: TGCAGCGTTGAGCGGAACTACGAGCAGTACTTC.

J is TRBJ1-6 and V is TRBV27; no firm D call. Germline CDR1 is MNHEY and CDR2 is SMNVEV (reference sequence). The CDR3 has 14 residues. Trimming removed 0 bases at V and 10 bases at J, with 10 bases between. CDR3 sequence: CASSLSVGGSPLHF. DNA of the CDR3: TGTGCCAGCAGTTTATCGGTGGGAGGGTCACCCCTCCACTTT.

The chain combines TRBV18 with TRBJ1-1; D is ambiguous. The germline V and J ends were trimmed by 6 bases and 0 bases, with 14 bases remaining between them. CDR3 size: 15 residues. CDR1 is KGHSH and CDR2 is LQKENI in the germline V gene. The CDR3 here is CASSPQGGMNTEAFF. CDR3 coding DNA: TGTGCCAGCTCGCCGCAAGGAGGCATGAACACTGAAGCTTTCTTT. Complete variable domain (other parts from reference TRBV18 and TRBJ1-1): NAGVMQNPRHLVRRRGQEARLRCSPMKGHSHVYWYRQLPEEGLKFMVYLQKENIIDESGMPKERFSAEFPKEGPSILRIQQVVRGDSAAYFCASSPQGGMNTEAFFGQGTRLTVV.

The gene calls are TRBV2 and TRBJ2-2; 14 bases are shared with TRBD2. The CDR3 sequence is 15 residues long. Germline values: CDR1 SNHLY, CDR2 FYNNEI. The ends lost 6 bases at V and 7 bases at J; junction bases unmatched: 4. CDR3 nucleotide sequence: TGTGCCAGCAGAGCGGGACTAGCGGGAGACGGGGAGCTGTTTTTT. Encoded protein: CASRAGLAGDGELFF.

V is TRBV19 and J is TRBJ2-1; 9 bases are shared with TRBD2. CDR1 and CDR2 (germline): LNHDA, SQIVND (reference sequence). V shed 5 bases, J shed 6 bases, and the junction held 8 bases outside the gene matches. The CDR3 length is 15 residues. CDR3 residues: CASSAGAGGLNEQFF. In DNA form, the CDR3 reads TGTGCCAGTAGTGCCGGTGCGGGAGGGCTCAATGAGCAGTTCTTC.

The chain joins TRBV28 to TRBJ2-1; TRBD2 is a possible D gene (7 bases). CDR3 length: 18 residues. Germline V lookup: CDR1 MDHEN, CDR2 SYDVKM. V gave up 7 bases and J gave up 4 bases, with 26 bases separating them. CDR3 nucleotides: TGTGCCAGCAAGGGGAATGAGGGGGGGGATCGAGAGTACAATGAGCAGTTCTTC. This gives the protein CASKGNEGGDREYNEQFF.

The rearrangement joins TRBV15 to TRBJ2-1, with TRBD2 matching over 13 bases. The germline V gene encodes CDR1 LNHNV and CDR2 YYDKDF (reference sequence). This CDR3 spans 15 amino acids. Losses at the gene ends were 1 base for V and 7 bases for J; bases not matched to a gene: 1. The CDR3 DNA follows: TGTGCCACCAGCAGAGGACTAGCGGGGGGAAATGAGCAGTTCTTC. Its translation: CATSRGLAGGNEQFF.